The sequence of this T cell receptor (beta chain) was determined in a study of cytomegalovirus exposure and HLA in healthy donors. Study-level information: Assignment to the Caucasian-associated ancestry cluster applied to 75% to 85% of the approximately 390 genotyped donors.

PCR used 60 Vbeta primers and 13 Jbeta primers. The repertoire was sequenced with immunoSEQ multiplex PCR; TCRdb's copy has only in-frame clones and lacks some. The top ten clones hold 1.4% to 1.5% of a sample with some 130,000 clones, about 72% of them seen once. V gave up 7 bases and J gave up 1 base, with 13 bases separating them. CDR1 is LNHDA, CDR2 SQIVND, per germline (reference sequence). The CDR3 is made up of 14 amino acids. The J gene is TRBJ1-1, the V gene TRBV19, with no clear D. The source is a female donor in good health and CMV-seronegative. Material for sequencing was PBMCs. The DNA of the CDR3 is TGTGCCAGTAATCTTTATGGAGAGAACACTGAAGCTTTCTTT. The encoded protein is CASNLYGENTEAFF.